This T cell receptor beta chain is drawn from a study of identical twins. From the 5' RACE reads, TCRdb called clonotypes with MiXCR, one entry per CDR3 protein. Among hundreds of thousands of distinct CDR3 sequences listed, about 12% were seen once. The same data also went into a second study, on yellow fever vaccine responses in identical twins.

The clonotype originates from a woman between 18 and 30 years old in good health. Input material: PBMCs.

CDR3 sequence (DNA): TGTGCCAGCAGTTTATACCGATACACAGATACGCAGTATTTT. This gives the protein CASSLYRYTDTQYF. V and J are TRBV27 and TRBJ2-3; D gene unclear. Per the germline V gene, CDR1 is MNHEY and CDR2 is SMNVEV (reference sequence). Trimming removed 1 base at V and 2 bases at J, with 7 bases between. The length of the CDR3 is 14 residues.